Below are 8 T cell receptor beta chains sequenced from a single sample in a study of shared clonotypes between healthy human individuals. Terminally differentiated effector memory CD45RA+ cells were excluded by CCR7 positive selection of CD45RO-negative cells. Measured with immunoSEQ multiplex PCR; TCRdb has only the in-frame clones, and not every one. There are 2 million to 2.5 million clones in the sample; about 93% occur only once, and more than 1.5% lies in the top ten. The source material was naive CD8+ T cells from PBMCs. The origin of the receptors is a young man in good health. Some clones in this sample may be carry-over from other donors' samples.

The J gene is TRBJ2-7, the V gene TRBV7-2; 9 bases map to TRBD1. V lost 5 bases, J lost 4 bases, and 6 bases stayed unmatched. The CDR3 consists of 14 residues. Germline-derived CDR1 and CDR2 are SGHTA and FQGNSA. CDR3 residues: CASSPGDRVYEQYF. The CDR3 region has the DNA TGTGCCAGCAGCCCGGGGGACAGGGTTTACGAGCAGTACTTC.

V is TRBV2 and J is TRBJ1-4; 8 bases line up with TRBD1. Germline trimming cut 6 bases from V and 8 bases from J; bases unmatched to any gene: 8. This CDR3 contains 14 residues. CDR1 is SNHLY, CDR2 FYNNEI, per germline. The CDR3 nucleotides read TGTGCCAGCAGACCAGACAGGGGAGTGGAAAAACTGTTTTTT. This encodes CASRPDRGVEKLFF.

The CDR3 sequence is CASSLEGGGAYQPQHF. CDR3 coding DNA: TGTGCCAGCAGCTTAGAGGGGGGGGGCGCGTATCAGCCCCAGCATTTT. The chain has TRBV28 and TRBJ1-5; D perhaps matches TRBD1 (6 bases). V lost 6 bases to trimming and J lost 5 bases, with 20 bases between them. The germline CDR1 and CDR2 sequences are MDHEN and SYDVKM. CDR3 size: 16 residues.

The J gene is TRBJ2-6, the V gene TRBV7-6; D ambiguous. Germline CDR1 is SGHVS and CDR2 is FNYEAQ. This CDR3 has 16 residues. Trimming removed 1 base at V and 1 base at J, with 8 bases between. CDR3 coding DNA: TGTGCCAGCAGCTTAGAAGCCGCGTCTGGGGCCAACGTCCTGACTTTC. This sequence encodes CASSLEAASGANVLTF.

The chain links TRBV30 to TRBJ1-6; D not certain. With 4 bases removed from V and 4 bases from J, the gap between germline ends came to 8 bases. The CDR3 totals 13 residues. In germline, CDR1 is GTSNPN, CDR2 SVGIG (reference sequence). CDR3 bases: TGTGCCTGGATCGCCAGGTATAATTCACCCCTCCACTTT. Translated, it gives CAWIARYNSPLHF.

The rearrangement links TRBV29-1 to TRBJ2-4, with 9 bases that match TRBD1. The junction had 9 bases not matched to a gene; V was cut back by 6 bases and J by 9 bases. Germline loops: CDR1 SQVTM, CDR2 ANQGSEA. The CDR3 is 13 residues long. CDR3 amino acids: CSVTGTGIAIQYF. DNA for the CDR3: TGCAGCGTCACCGGGACAGGGATCGCCATTCAGTACTTC.

The rearrangement uses TRBV7-3 and TRBJ2-1, with D uncertain. V was trimmed by 2 bases and J by 0 bases, leaving 8 bases between them. The CDR3 is 15 residues long. Germline V gene sequence: CDR1 SGHTA, CDR2 FQGTGA. The DNA of the CDR3 is TGTGCCAGCAGCTTAGATTCTTACTCCTACAATGAGCAGTTCTTC. Its protein product is CASSLDSYSYNEQFF. The full variable domain, with the rest looked up from reference TRBV7-3 and TRBJ2-1, is GAGVSQTPSNKVTEKGKYVELRCDPISGHTALYWYRQSLGQGPEFLIYFQGTGAADDSGLPNDRFFAVRPEGSVSTLKIQRTERGDSAVYLCASSLDSYSYNEQFFGPGTRLTVL.

The chain uses TRBV7-9 and TRBJ2-7; 9 positions match TRBD2. Trimming at V came to 2 bases and at J to 5 bases, leaving 7 bases not matched to a gene. CDR3 length: 15 residues. Germline V gene lookup returns CDR1 SEHNR and CDR2 FQNEAQ (reference sequence). DNA for the CDR3: TGTGCCAGCAGCTTAATAGCGGGAGAGGCCAACGAGCAGTACTTC. Its translation: CASSLIAGEANEQYF.